A single sample is the source of the 4 T cell receptor beta chains below, sequenced in a study of T-cell reconstitution after alpha-beta-depleted transplantation in children listed by TCRdb under 2016. Libraries came from PCR. The sequencer listed for this sample is Illumina HiSeq 2500. To normalize quantification of the TCRbeta repertoire, the TCR libraries were built with molecular barcoding that relied on unique molecular identifiers. TCRdb redid the processing of the public reads, applying fastp at Q25 and MiXCR, and retained in-frame beta chains. All rows with the same CDR3 protein become a single entry with the most common DNA and genes. Here the sample has under 850,000 distinct CDR3 sequences; less than 15% occur a single time. The top ten constitute 0.79% of the sample. The treatment or condition label, read with the paper, signifies: allogeneic hematopoietic cell transplantation with graft depleted of TCRalphabeta T cells and CD19 B cells.

The sequencing used PBMCs, collected before TCRalphabeta/CD19-depleted stem cell transplant. The receptor set was obtained from a girl aged 2-15 years with congenital amegakaryocytic thrombocytopenia, due to receive a stem cell transplant.

The sample holds a few counts of this clonotype. The rearrangement joins TRBV6-1 to TRBJ2-6; D is undetermined. CDR3 length: 13 amino acids. V shed 6 bases and J shed 4 bases, with 7 bases lying between them. CDR1 and CDR2 from the germline V gene are MNHNS and SASEGT. The CDR3 DNA follows: TGTGCCAGCAGGGCCCCAGGGGCCAACGTCCTGACTTTC. Amino acids: CASRAPGANVLTF.

In its sample, this clonotype was seen many times. The chain recombines TRBV7-2 with TRBJ2-3, with 12 bases identical to TRBD2. The CDR3 is 17 residues long. V lost 7 bases to trimming and J lost 2 bases; unmatched junction nucleotides: 10. CDR1 SGHTA and CDR2 FQGNSA come from the germline V gene. CDR3 residues: CASTIPGLAGTTDTQYF. The CDR3 nucleotides are TGTGCCAGCACCATCCCCGGACTAGCGGGAACCACAGATACGCAGTATTTT.

V gene TRBV5-1 combines with J gene TRBJ2-1; 10 bases line up with TRBD1. Trimming cost V 3 bases and J 5 bases; bases outside gene matches: 2. The length of the CDR3 is 14 residues. The germline CDR1 and CDR2 sequences are SGHRS and YFSETQ. The chain's CDR3 is CASSWDRGNNEQFF. The CDR3 DNA sequence: TGCGCCAGCAGCTGGGACAGGGGAAACAATGAGCAGTTCTTC.

This clonotype was picked up many times. This chain links TRBV29-1 with TRBJ1-3; D unresolved. Germline V gene data show CDR1 as SQVTM and CDR2 as ANQGSEA. V gave up 2 bases and J gave up 2 bases, with 7 bases separating them. The CDR3 has 13 residues. CDR3 protein: CSVELPAGNTIYF. CDR3 nucleotides: TGCAGCGTTGAATTGCCAGCTGGAAACACCATATATTTT.